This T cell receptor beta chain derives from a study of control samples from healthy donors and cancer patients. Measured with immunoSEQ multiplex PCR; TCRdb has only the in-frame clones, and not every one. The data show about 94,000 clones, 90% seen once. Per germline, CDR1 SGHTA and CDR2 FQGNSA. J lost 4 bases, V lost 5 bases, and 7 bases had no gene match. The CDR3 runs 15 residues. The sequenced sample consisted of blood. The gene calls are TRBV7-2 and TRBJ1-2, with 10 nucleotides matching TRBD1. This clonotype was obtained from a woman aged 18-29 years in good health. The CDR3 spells CASSPGTGVFYGYTF. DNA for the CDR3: TGTGCCAGCAGCCCCGGGACAGGGGTCTTCTATGGCTACACCTTC.